Given below is one T cell receptor beta chain in context. Its target antigen remains unknown. No much larger clone is present one base from it, and per-base qualities are unavailable. The sample belongs to a study of blood T cell repertoires in COVID-19 (dated by TCRdb to the early 2020s). A note on the overall study: Samples from collaborators originated in the United States, Italy and Spain and spanned both the acute and convalescent phases of COVID-19. The material from the prospective study consisted of cDNA or gDNA derived from T cells, B-cell-depleted T cells, or PBMCs. Subjects who had been exposed to COVID-19, were actively infected with it, or had recovered from it provided the deeply sampled blood TCRbeta repertoires that made up the dataset. The repertoires were released in a freely available public database intended as a resource for research on the immune response to SARS-CoV-2. The samples were drawn from two sources: the first 160 participants of the ongoing ImmuneRACE study, and 1,000 to 1,500 subjects contributed by 6 global collaborators. Nearly every sample came with metadata listing a de-identified subject ID, COVID-19 status, age in years and sex. Where HLA class I and class II types were available, the types were taken from metadata supplied by the sample provider, not from assay-based typing.

For CDR1 and CDR2, the germline V gene lists KGHDR and SFDVKD. The junction shows trimming of 9 bases on V and 2 bases on J, plus 15 bases between the germline ends. The CDR3 spans 14 residues, from the cysteine through the phenylalanine. The read is trimmed to its CDR3 DNA, 42 bases read in frame from base 1. Collaborating institutions collected whole blood in K2EDTA tubes following their own protocols. For TCRbeta analysis, collaborators shipped samples in one of three forms: frozen whole blood, isolated PBMCs, or DNA extracted from either of those sample types. Overall results and qualifications from the work: The amount of clinical and demographic metadata varied by source and participant and was provided uncurated.

TCRbeta CDR3 regions were amplified from genomic DNA using the immunoSEQ Assay, a bias-controlled multiplex PCR. In the source study's methods: The number of nucleated cells in each sample was estimated by amplification of reference gene primers within the assay. To quantify the absolute abundance of each unique TCRbeta CDR3 rearrangement, sequence reads were collapsed and filtered. For each sample, productive Simpson clonality was calculated as the square root of Simpson's diversity index over productive rearrangements. Drawn from immuneACCESS, this table holds only the in-frame rearrangements with V and J called that TCRdb kept. Clones are partly lost; checked studies trace under half to an unresolved V gene and leave the rest unexplained. V, J and clone size are taken as reported in that table, and D and trimming were inferred from the DNA itself. The table for this sample lists fewer than 200,000 clones; over 60% of them were counted only once. Roughly 3.6% of the sample is in the top ten clones.

This sequence was found in a woman older than 75 with acute or convalescent COVID-19. Rearrangement joined TRBV24-1 to TRBJ1-1; TRBD1 is perhaps the D gene, given 5 matching bases. Sequenced input: peripheral blood. The nucleotide sequence is given as TGTGCCACCCGGGTGCCAGGGCCTAACACTGAAGCTTTCTTT. Its translation reads: CATRVPGPNTEAFF.